This passage covers 19 T cell receptor beta chains from one sample sequenced in a study of T cells expressing NK-cell markers. TCRdb reanalyzed the 5' RACE reads and collapses them to one entry per CDR3 protein, without DNA. The sample has about 190,000 distinct CDR3 sequences. Sequenced: blood T cells: a sorted CD56 or NKG2C T cell subset, CD4+ or CD8+ T cells, or bulk PBMC T cells (not recorded which). These receptors all come from a man aged 18-75 years in good health.

V gene TRBV28 combines with J gene TRBJ2-4; TCRdb picks TRBD1, but there is no DNA to check that call. This CDR3 spans 17 amino acids. Per germline, CDR1 MDHEN and CDR2 SYDVKM. This CDR3 reads CASSLYPSQGAKNIQYF.

V gene TRBV9 combines with J gene TRBJ2-1; the D call from TCRdb, TRBD1, cannot be confirmed without DNA. Germline-derived CDR1 and CDR2 are SGDLS and YYNGEE. CDR3 size: 15 residues. The CDR3 region is CASSVEQGVTNEQFF.

This chain uses TRBV30 with TRBJ2-1; TCRdb proposes TRBD1, but this gene call is untestable without DNA. The CDR3 consists of 14 residues. In germline, CDR1 is GTSNPN, CDR2 SVGIG (reference sequence). The CDR3 is CAWSGEGGRQEQFF. Full variable domain (rest looked up from reference TRBV30 and TRBJ2-1): SQTIHQWPATLVQPVGSPLSLECTVEGTSNPNLYWYRQAAGRGLQLLFYSVGIGQISSEVPQNLSASRPQDRQFILSSKKLLLSDSGFYLCAWSGEGGRQEQFFGPGTRLTVL.

V gene TRBV5-1 combines with J gene TRBJ2-2. CDR3 size: 16 residues. Germline values: CDR1 SGHRS, CDR2 YFSETQ. CDR3: CASSLVPRPSTGELFF.

The CDR3 protein is CASTKTGTGFYNEQFF. The chain carries TRBV11-2 and TRBJ2-1; TCRdb outputs TRBD1, but without DNA this stays unchecked. The CDR3 sequence is 16 residues long. Germline V gene lookup returns CDR1 SGHAT and CDR2 FQNNGV.

The chain is built from TRBV19 and TRBJ2-2; the TRBD2 assignment by TCRdb is unverifiable without DNA. In germline, CDR1 is LNHDA, CDR2 SQIVND (reference sequence). The CDR3 loop spans 15 amino acids. The CDR3 loop is CASSPLAGYPGELFF.

This sequence joins TRBV27 and TRBJ2-3; TCRdb calls TRBD1, which cannot be checked without DNA. The CDR3 loop spans 16 amino acids. The germline gives CDR1 MNHEY, CDR2 SMNVEV (reference sequence). The CDR3 loop reads CASSLSSGVVTDTQYF.

V usage is TRBV20-1 and J usage is TRBJ2-1; TCRdb's D call, TRBD1, is unchecked because there is no DNA. The V gene's germline CDR1 is DFQATT and CDR2 SNEGSKA (reference sequence). CDR3 size: 13 residues. CDR3 sequence: CSARPLGGNEQFF.

The gene calls are TRBV27 and TRBJ1-5. The CDR3 contains 13 residues. Looked up from germline, CDR1 is MNHEY and CDR2 is SMNVEV (reference sequence). CDR3 amino acids: CASSLSMGQPQHF.

This rearrangement joins TRBV20-1 to TRBJ2-5; the TCRdb call, TRBD1, lacks DNA for checking. The CDR3 loop spans 14 amino acids. From germline, CDR1 is DFQATT and CDR2 SNEGSKA (reference sequence). The CDR3 loop is CSASKEGAMETQYF.

This chain connects TRBV10-3 to TRBJ1-2. Germline V gene sequence: CDR1 ENHRY, CDR2 SYGVKD. This CDR3 contains 15 residues. CDR3 sequence: CAISDPDKGPGGYTF.

This rearrangement joins TRBV2 to TRBJ2-7; no DNA is available, so the TRBD1 call from TCRdb remains unchecked. From germline, CDR1 is SNHLY and CDR2 FYNNEI. The CDR3 covers 15 residues. CDR3 residues: CASSEDSGRTYEQYF.

This rearrangement joins TRBV30 to TRBJ2-7. The CDR3 is 14 amino acids. Germline assignment: CDR1 GTSNPN and CDR2 SVGIG (reference sequence). CDR3 amino acids: CAWSPREEAYEQYF.

The chain couples TRBV19 to TRBJ1-1. CDR1 and CDR2 (germline): LNHDA, SQIVND (reference sequence). The CDR3 has 15 residues. The chain's CDR3 is CASSIDPIWDTEAFF.

The V and J genes are TRBV6-4 and TRBJ2-3. From germline, CDR1 is MRHNA and CDR2 SNTAGT. The CDR3 extends over 15 amino acids. CDR3 residues: CASSDDTSSTDTQYF.

The V call is TRBV9, the J call TRBJ2-2; the TCRdb D gene call, TRBD1, has no DNA to confirm it. CDR1 and CDR2 from the germline V gene are SGDLS and YYNGEE. The CDR3 is 17 amino acids. The CDR3 here is CASSAEVGVIRTGELFF.

V gene TRBV10-3 combines with J gene TRBJ2-1; the D call from TCRdb, TRBD2, cannot be confirmed without DNA. This CDR3 has 17 residues. Looked up from germline, CDR1 is ENHRY and CDR2 is SYGVKD. The CDR3 here is CATSRDFTRGVYNEQFF.

This rearrangement joins TRBV7-2 to TRBJ1-1; TCRdb designates TRBD1, a call that cannot be tested without DNA. CDR3 length: 15 residues. In germline, CDR1 is SGHTA, CDR2 FQGNSA. The CDR3 loop is CASSSTGTTNTEAFF. Looking up the rest from reference TRBV7-2 and TRBJ1-1 gives the full variable domain: GAGVSQSPSNKVTEKGKDVELRCDPISGHTALYWYRQSLGQGLEFLIYFQGNSAPDKSGLPSDRFSAERTGGSVSTLTIQRTQQEDSAVYLCASSSTGTTNTEAFFGQGTRLTVV.

The chain has TRBV20-1 and TRBJ2-7; TCRdb selects TRBD2, and the lack of DNA leaves this call unchecked. Germline assignment: CDR1 DFQATT and CDR2 SNEGSKA (reference sequence). There are 13 residues in the CDR3. The CDR3 is CSPIGTLSYEQYF.